This TCR beta chain was sequenced during a study of T cell changes during pregnancy in multiple sclerosis. V gave up 1 base and J gave up 1 base, with 10 bases separating them. The CDR3 has 15 residues. CDR1 and CDR2 (germline): SGHAT, FQDESV (reference sequence). The method was immunoSEQ multiplex PCR; TCRdb's version includes in-frame clones alone and lacks a portion of them. The sample lists roughly 35,000 clones, 90% occurring once. The sequence was collected from a female donor with multiple sclerosis, enrolled in a pregnancy study. Here the sequenced sample was CD8+ T cells from peripheral blood mononuclear cells, taken before pregnancy. The chain carries TRBV11-1 and TRBJ1-1; D remains unclear. The CDR3 DNA follows: TGTGCCAGCAGCTTAGGCGGACGGGAGAACACTGAAGCTTTCTTT. Translating it yields CASSLGGRENTEAFF.